This TCR beta chain stems from a study of human T cells and chemical hapten exposure. TCRdb redid the calling of the RACE reads with MiXCR, one entry per CDR3 protein. The table shows some 350,000 distinct CDR3 sequences, with about 6% occurring only once. This clonotype came up many times. The junction had 4 bases not matched to a gene; V was cut back by 8 bases and J by 7 bases. The length of the CDR3 is 13 residues. Germline V gene data show CDR1 as MNHEY and CDR2 as SMNVEV (reference sequence). Documented time point: patch test 2, 6 weeks after DPC sensitization. Sample treatment: therapeutic diphenylcyclopropenone sensitization with weekly scalp DPC.

The sequence was collected from a woman aged 18 to 35 with alopecia areata. Some clones in this sample may be carry-over from other donors' samples. The chain uses TRBV27 and TRBJ1-5, with 11 bases aligning to TRBD1. The sample here was whole blood, taken in connection with sensitization to the hapten diphenylcyclopropenone (DPC). CDR3 region: CASGQGAIQPQHF. CDR3 nucleotide sequence: TGTGCCAGCGGACAGGGGGCAATCCAGCCCCAGCATTTT.